This T cell receptor (beta chain) stems from a study of blood T cell repertoires in COVID-19. Study-level background: The study drew acute and convalescent COVID-19 samples from the United States, Italy and Spain. PBMCs, B-cell-depleted T cells, or T cells provided the cDNA or gDNA that made up the material.

In the original workflow: Reference gene primer amplification gave estimated nucleated cell counts. Profiled with immunoSEQ multiplex PCR; TCRdb holds only in-frame clones, not every one. V and J calls and clone size are as listed in that table; D and trimming were resolved from the DNA. This repertoire shows 13,000 or so clones, 70% to 90% found once; its top ten account for over 2.5%. The CDR3 extends over 13 amino acids. In germline, CDR1 is MNHEY, CDR2 SVGEGT. V shed 6 bases and J 5 bases; nucleotides not matched to a gene: 5. Material for sequencing was peripheral blood. The clonotype originates from a human donor in a cohort sampled during active COVID-19. The chain carries TRBV6-2 or TRBV6-3 and TRBJ1-1; 8 nucleotides agree with TRBD1. The CDR3 region is CASSRGQMTEAFF. In DNA, the CDR3 is TGTGCCAGCAGCAGGGGGCAGATGACTGAAGCTTTCTTT.